These 28 T cell receptor beta chains were sequenced from one sample in a study of kidney transplant recipient with SARS-CoV-2 infection. MiXCR was run by TCRdb on the reads, yielding one entry per CDR3 protein. The sample consists of 250,000 or so distinct CDR3 sequences, about 30% of them appearing once. Sample: a blood sample, taken at baseline and on day 111 from a kidney transplant recipient. Every receptor here comes from a male patient aged 30 to 39 who had COVID-19 and was a kidney transplant recipient. Some of these T cells may belong to the graft donor.

Comment on this clonotype: Being one base from a much bigger clone, this may be a read error. The chain uses TRBV19 and TRBJ2-3, with 10 positions matching TRBD1. The CDR3 totals 14 residues. CDR1 and CDR2 from the germline V gene are LNHDA and SQIVND (reference sequence). CDR3 in amino acids: CARSIGQGADTQYF. The CDR3 region has the DNA TGTGCCCGTAGTATAGGACAGGGGGCAGATACGCAGTATTTT.

This clonotype was seen ten or more times. This chain joins TRBV5-1 and TRBJ2-7; D unclear. V gave up 0 bases and J gave up 0 bases, with 7 bases separating them. The CDR3 sequence is 14 residues long. The germline CDR1 and CDR2 sequences are SGHRS and YFSETQ. The chain's CDR3 is CASSLEASSYEQYF. The CDR3 bases are TGCGCCAGCAGCTTGGAGGCGTCCTCCTACGAGCAGTACTTC.

This clonotype occurred many times. This chain links TRBV2 with TRBJ1-1; 10 bases line up with TRBD1. CDR1 is SNHLY, CDR2 FYNNEI, per germline. V shed 2 bases and J 4 bases; nucleotides not matched to a gene: 10. The CDR3 extends over 17 amino acids. CDR3: CASSEILGTGEGTEAFF. The DNA of the CDR3 is TGTGCCAGCAGTGAAATCTTGGGGACAGGGGAAGGCACTGAAGCTTTCTTT.

At least ten counts were recorded for this clonotype. The chain carries TRBV25-1 and TRBJ2-5; no firm D call. V was shortened by 5 bases and J by 1 base, with 8 bases between the two germline ends. Germline CDR1 and CDR2: MGHDK and SYGVNS. The length of the CDR3 is 13 residues. The CDR3: CASSRKFQETQYF. The CDR3, as DNA: TGTGCCAGCAGTCGGAAGTTCCAAGAGACCCAGTACTTC.

This clonotype was found once. A much larger clone is a single base away; this may be a read error. The chain employs TRBV5-1 and TRBJ2-7, with D perhaps TRBD2 (5 bases). Per germline, CDR1 SGHRS and CDR2 YFSETQ. There are 15 residues in the CDR3. In DNA form, the CDR3 reads TGCGCCAGCGGCTTGGACCCCGGGATCTCCTACGAGCAGTACTTC. Translation: CASGLDPGISYEQYF.

This clonotype was counted at least ten times. This sequence joins TRBV5-1 and TRBJ2-7, with no clear D. Germline CDR1 reads SGHRS; CDR2 reads YFSETQ. V was trimmed by 0 bases and J by 4 bases, leaving 5 bases between them. The CDR3 covers 12 residues. This CDR3 reads CASSLDQYEQYF. The CDR3 coding sequence is TGCGCCAGCAGCTTGGATCAGTACGAGCAGTACTTC.

To note about this clonotype: This may be a read error, as it is one base from a much larger clone. The chain links TRBV7-9 to TRBJ2-4; D perhaps matches TRBD1 (5 bases). The V end was cut by 2 bases, the J end by 3 bases, with 14 bases between. Germline V gives CDR1 SEHNR, CDR2 FQNEAQ (reference sequence). The CDR3 is 16 amino acids. DNA of the CDR3: TGTGCCAGCAGCTTATCAGGGCGTTCGGTCAAAAACATTCAGTACTTC. Amino acids: CASSLSGRSVKNIQYF.

This clonotype was seen repeatedly, ten times or more. The chain recombines TRBV18 with TRBJ2-1, with 11 bases that match TRBD2. Germline V CDR1 and CDR2: KGHSH, LQKENI. V lost 2 bases and J lost 3; bases outside the gene matches: 3. The CDR3 extends over 16 amino acids. This CDR3 reads CASSPGTSGNYNEQFF. The CDR3 DNA sequence: TGTGCCAGCTCACCAGGGACTAGCGGAAACTACAATGAGCAGTTCTTC.

As to this clonotype: A much larger clone differs from this one at a single base, so this may be a read error. The chain combines TRBV4-1 with TRBJ1-4; D is ambiguous. This CDR3 region has 16 residues. V dropped 8 bases and J dropped 0 bases, with 16 bases sitting between them. Germline V CDR1 and CDR2: MGHRA, YSYEKL. CDR3: CASGPPGPSTNEKLFF. The CDR3 DNA reads TGCGCCAGCGGCCCCCCTGGCCCATCAACTAATGAAAAACTGTTTTTT.

The table lists this clonotype with many counts. The chain uses TRBV5-1 and TRBJ2-3, with no clear D. The germline V gene encodes CDR1 SGHRS and CDR2 YFSETQ. CDR3 size: 13 residues. Trimming cost V 3 bases and J 3 bases, with 8 bases left between them. The CDR3 region has the DNA TGCGCCAGCAGCTCCGAAAGGACAGATACGCAGTATTTT. As protein: CASSSERTDTQYF. The variable domain in full, completed from reference TRBV5-1 and TRBJ2-3, reads KAGVTQTPRYLIKTRGQQVTLSCSPISGHRSVSWYQQTPGQGLQFLFEYFSETQRNKGNFPGRFSGRQFSNSRSEMNVSTLELGDSALYLCASSSERTDTQYFGPGTRLTVL.

Many counts were recorded for this clonotype. The rearrangement links TRBV7-9 to TRBJ2-1; 9 nucleotides align to TRBD1. The CDR3 is 15 amino acids. In germline, CDR1 is SEHNR, CDR2 FQNEAQ (reference sequence). Germline trimming cut 5 bases from V and 8 bases from J; bases unmatched to any gene: 10. The CDR3 here is CASSPLDRGYYEQFF. CDR3 DNA: TGTGCCAGCAGCCCCTTGGACAGGGGTTATTATGAGCAGTTCTTC. Looking up the rest from reference TRBV7-9 and TRBJ2-1 gives the full variable domain: DTGVSQNPRHKITKRGQNVTFRCDPISEHNRLYWYRQTLGQGPEFLTYFQNEAQLEKSRLLSDRFSAERPKGSFSTLEIQRTEQGDSAMYLCASSPLDRGYYEQFFGPGTRLTVL.

This clonotype was observed at least ten times. V usage is TRBV27 and J usage is TRBJ1-1, with D possibly matching TRBD1 (5 bases). CDR1 is MNHEY and CDR2 is SMNVEV in the germline V gene (reference sequence). The CDR3 spans 16 residues. Trimming removed 4 bases at V and 0 bases at J, with 15 bases between. The chain's CDR3 is CASSSRLRGMNTEAFF. CDR3 in DNA: TGTGCCAGCAGTTCCCGTCTGCGGGGGATGAACACTGAAGCTTTCTTT.

This clonotype has ten or more counts. The chain recombines TRBV5-1 with TRBJ1-2; D remains unclear. This CDR3 contains 12 residues. V was shortened by 4 bases and J by 2 bases, with 6 bases between the two germline ends. Germline V gene lookup returns CDR1 SGHRS and CDR2 YFSETQ. The DNA of the CDR3 is TGCGCCAGCAGCCAGGAAAACTATGGCTACACCTTC. Translated, it gives CASSQENYGYTF.

The chain is built from TRBV4-1 and TRBJ2-5; TRBD1 might be the D (5 bases). In germline, CDR1 is MGHRA, CDR2 YSYEKL. The CDR3 runs 16 residues. Trimming pared 0 bases from V and 7 bases from J, leaving 18 bases between. DNA of the CDR3: TGCGCCAGCAGCCAAGACAGGGCCATAACGGAAGGGACCCAGTACTTC. It specifies CASSQDRAITEGTQYF.

At least ten counts were recorded for this clonotype. This chain uses TRBV12-3 or TRBV12-4 with TRBJ2-5, with D hard to call. The CDR3 is 15 residues long. V gave up 6 bases and J gave up 5 bases, with 19 bases separating them. Here the CDR3 reads CASSSRGSPAETQYF. CDR3 in DNA: TGTGCCAGCAGCTCCCGCGGCTCCCCGGCGGAGACCCAGTACTTC.

A note on this clonotype: Given a much more abundant clone one base away, this may be a read error. This chain joins TRBV27 and TRBJ2-3, with 10 bases matching TRBD2. CDR1 and CDR2 (germline): MNHEY, SMNVEV (reference sequence). This CDR3 region has 17 residues. CDR3 residues: CANSSPQTSGSTDTQYF. CDR3 nucleotides: TGTGCCAACAGTTCCCCTCAGACTAGCGGGAGCACAGATACGCAGTATTTT.

This clonotype was counted at least ten times. This rearrangement joins TRBV20-1 to TRBJ1-2; perhaps TRBD1 as D (5 bases). Looked up from germline, CDR1 is DFQATT and CDR2 is SNEGSKA (reference sequence). The ends were cut back, 6 bases at V and 5 bases at J, with 13 bases in the middle. CDR3 length: 12 amino acids. In DNA, the CDR3 is TGCAGTGCGAAACGGGAGGGGTATGGCTACACCTTC. It is translated as CSAKREGYGYTF.

This clonotype has at least ten counts. The chain has TRBV9 and TRBJ2-1, with TRBD1 matching over 9 bases. CDR1 and CDR2 (germline): SGDLS, YYNGEE. The J segment lost 6 bases and the V segment lost 4 bases, leaving 8 bases of the junction unmatched. The CDR3 totals 15 residues. CDR3 in amino acids: CASSPSGTGFNEQFF. CDR3 DNA: TGTGCCAGCAGCCCCTCTGGGACAGGGTTCAATGAGCAGTTCTTC.

The chain has TRBV29-1 and TRBJ1-1, with D perhaps matching TRBD1 (6 bases). The CDR3 runs 14 residues. CDR1 SQVTM and CDR2 ANQGSEA come from the germline V gene. V lost 6 bases and J lost 0, with 14 bases in between. CDR3 sequence: CSVLGTCLNTEAFF. In DNA form, the CDR3 reads TGCAGCGTCCTCGGGACATGTTTGAACACTGAAGCTTTCTTT. Full variable domain (rest looked up from reference TRBV29-1 and TRBJ1-1): SAVISQKPSRDICQRGTSLTIQCQVDSQVTMMFWYRQQPGQSLTLIATANQGSEATYESGFVIDKFPISRPNLTFSTLTVSNMSPEDSSIYLCSVLGTCLNTEAFFGQGTRLTVV.

This clonotype has just a few counts. A junction boundary mismatches the germline segment, possibly from a read error. The genes are TRBV20-1 and TRBJ2-3, with TRBD2 identical over 8 bases. Germline V gene data show CDR1 as DFQATT and CDR2 as SNEGSKA (reference sequence). The CDR3 consists of 16 residues. The CDR3 sequence: CNARDPLTSGTDTQYF. CDR3 coding DNA: TGCAATGCTAGAGATCCCTTGACTAGCGGCACAGATACGCAGTATTTT.

The chain employs TRBV7-2 and TRBJ2-3, with TRBD2 identical over 8 bases. Losses at the gene ends were 5 bases for V and 9 bases for J; bases not matched to a gene: 16. The V gene's germline CDR1 is SGHTA and CDR2 FQGNSA. This CDR3 has 16 amino acids. CDR3: CASSQGPSGGQGTQYF. The CDR3 coding sequence is TGTGCCAGCAGCCAGGGGCCGAGCGGGGGCCAGGGAACGCAGTATTTT.

This clonotype showed up just a few times. A much larger clone lies a single base off, so this may be a read error. This rearrangement joins TRBV28 to TRBJ1-6; TRBD1 agrees at 9 bases. Per germline, CDR1 MDHEN and CDR2 SYDVKM. The CDR3 runs to 16 residues. The CDR3 coding sequence is TGTGCCAGCAGTTGGTTGGGACAGGGTTCCTATTCACCCCCCCACTTT. Its protein is CASSWLGQGSYSPPHF.

The gene calls are TRBV4-1 and TRBJ2-3; 9 nucleotides agree with TRBD2. This CDR3 is 15 amino acids long. Germline CDR1 is MGHRA and CDR2 is YSYEKL. J gave up 9 bases and V 1 base, and 8 bases lay outside the gene matches. The CDR3 spells CASSQGLAGPLTQYF. In DNA form, the CDR3 reads TGCGCCAGCAGCCAAGGGCTAGCGGGACCACTAACGCAGTATTTT.

Ten or more counts support this clonotype. J is TRBJ2-1 and V is TRBV12-5; TRBD2 matches 10 bases. CDR3 length: 17 residues. V dropped 0 bases and J dropped 8; count of bases not matched to a gene: 10. Per germline, CDR1 LGHNT and CDR2 FRNRAP. CDR3 sequence (DNA): TGTGCTAGTGGTTTGGTACTTGGGAGCGGGAGGGATGATGAGCAGTTCTTC. It translates to CASGLVLGSGRDDEQFF.

This clonotype was counted ten times or more. The V call is TRBV6-5, the J call TRBJ1-6; D unclear. Trimming removed 4 bases at V and 5 bases at J, with 12 bases between. CDR1 and CDR2 from the germline V gene are MNHEY and SVGAGI. The CDR3 extends over 15 amino acids. The CDR3 region has the DNA TGTGCCAGCAGTTTGCGGGAGGGTAATAATTCACCCCTCCACTTT. The encoded protein is CASSLREGNNSPLHF.

This clonotype was counted ten times or more. The chain is built from TRBV6-6 and TRBJ1-6; D may be TRBD1 (5 bases). Germline V gives CDR1 MNHNY, CDR2 SVGAGI (reference sequence). V was pared by 0 bases and J by 6 bases, with 9 bases between. This CDR3 comprises 15 residues. DNA of the CDR3: TGTGCCAGCAGTTACTCTCAGGGTTCTAATTCACCCCTCCACTTT. Its translation is CASSYSQGSNSPLHF.

This clonotype occurred many times. This chain connects TRBV4-1 to TRBJ1-2, with a tentative D call TRBD1 (5 bases). Looked up from germline, CDR1 is MGHRA and CDR2 is YSYEKL. CDR3 length: 15 residues. Trimming removed 2 bases at V and 8 bases at J, with 18 bases between. CDR3 sequence reads: CASSQSGTNGAGYTF. The CDR3 DNA sequence: TGCGCCAGCAGCCAAAGCGGGACTAACGGCGCCGGCTACACCTTC.

The chain uses TRBV7-9 and TRBJ1-2; D is unresolved. The CDR3 loop spans 17 amino acids. CDR1 and CDR2 (germline): SEHNR, FQNEAQ (reference sequence). V was cut by 5 bases and J by 4 bases, with 23 bases left in between. The CDR3 DNA follows: TGTGCCAGCAGCGATTGGGAATACCATGGAGAGACCTATGGCTACACCTTC. It encodes CASSDWEYHGETYGYTF.